What follows is one T cell receptor (beta chain) and its context. Its antigen is unknown. After autologous stem cell transplantation all patients relapsed, and prior brentuximab vedotin exposure differed between cohorts. This table comes from immunoSEQ multiplex PCR, and its TCRdb copy is limited to in-frame clones, with some not included. The sample contains under 95,000 clones, 85% to 95% of which appear only once. This specimen comes from a study of PD-1 blockade in classical Hodgkin lymphoma. Trimming stripped 3 bases from V and 3 bases from J, with 6 bases between. Germline V lookup: CDR1 SEHNR, CDR2 FQNEAQ (reference sequence). The CDR3 runs 12 residues. Whole-study findings and limits: It was among complete responders that baseline diversity resembled that of newly diagnosed patients. The study found that TCR diversity rose significantly by C4D1 in CD4+ but not CD8+ cells. Healthy donors were reported to have higher baseline TCR diversity than newly diagnosed patients.

The sequence derives from a human donor with classical Hodgkin lymphoma. V and J are TRBV7-9 and TRBJ2-7, with D tentatively TRBD1 (5 bases). The sequencing here drew on peripheral blood mononuclear cells (PBMCs), taken at baseline. CDR3 nucleotides: TGTGCCAGCAGCTTCACAGGCTACGAGCAGTACTTC. Translated, it gives CASSFTGYEQYF.